Each of the 32 T cell receptor beta chains below was sequenced from the same sample in a study of cytomegalovirus exposure and HLA in healthy donors. Researchers ran the PCR with 60 Vbeta and 13 Jbeta primers. Using immunoSEQ multiplex PCR, the repertoire was profiled, and TCRdb retains in-frame clones only, with some absent. The sample has about 170,000 clones; around 62% are singletons. The sequenced material came from PBMCs. These TCRs come from a middle-aged man in good health and CMV-seronegative.

The chain is built from TRBV6-5 and TRBJ1-1; D is unresolved. CDR1 and CDR2 from the germline V gene are MNHEY and SVGAGI. V was cut by 0 bases and J by 5 bases, with 10 bases left in between. CDR3 size: 14 residues. The CDR3 DNA reads TGTGCCAGCAGTTACTCGATGGGCCAAACTGAAGCTTTCTTT. It specifies CASSYSMGQTEAFF.

This clone was counted only a few times. The chain uses TRBV29-1 and TRBJ1-5; D is ambiguous. Germline loops: CDR1 SQVTM, CDR2 ANQGSEA. V shed 7 bases and J shed 5 bases, with 12 bases lying between them. The CDR3 is 12 amino acids. CDR3 loop: CSAGNRDQPQHF. The CDR3 DNA is TGCAGCGCGGGGAACAGAGATCAGCCCCAGCATTTT.

The rearrangement joins TRBV4-3 to TRBJ2-3; 10 nucleotides align to TRBD1. J lost 3 bases, V lost 4 bases, and 4 bases had no gene match. CDR1 LGHNA and CDR2 YSLEER come from the germline V gene. The CDR3 has 15 residues. In DNA form, the CDR3 reads TGCGCCAGCAGCCTAGACAGGGGGCAGACAGATACGCAGTATTTT. Translated: CASSLDRGQTDTQYF.

With regard to this clone: An end of the junction differs from the germline gene, which may be a read error. The sample has other DNA sequences that encode this CDR3 too. This chain joins TRBV4-1 and TRBJ2-7; D unclear. The CDR3 extends over 13 amino acids. CDR1 is MGHRA and CDR2 is YSYEKL in the germline V gene. The CDR3 bases are TGCGCCAGCAGCCCACGCGGCTCCTACGAGCAGTATTTC. Amino acids: CASSPRGSYEQYF.

V is TRBV11-2 and J is TRBJ2-3; 8 bases align to TRBD2. Per germline, CDR1 SGHAT and CDR2 FQNNGV. With V trimmed by 5 bases and J by 2 bases, 9 bases remained unmatched. This CDR3 region has 16 residues. The CDR3 here is CASSAVAGIYTDTQYF. In DNA, the CDR3 is TGTGCCAGCAGCGCAGTAGCGGGAATATACACAGATACGCAGTATTTT.

The chain employs TRBV25-1 and TRBJ1-1; 7 positions agree with TRBD1. This CDR3 contains 12 residues. Unmatched junction bases numbered 5, after V lost 4 bases and J lost 9 bases. In germline, CDR1 is MGHDK, CDR2 SYGVNS. The CDR3 DNA reads as TGTGCCAGCAGTGCGACAGGGAAGAAAGCTTTCTTT. Its protein product is CASSATGKKAFF.

Remarks on this clone: One end of the junction fails to match germline, which may point to a read error. The chain employs TRBV30 and TRBJ2-1, with 11 nucleotides matching TRBD2. Germline V CDR1 and CDR2: GTSNPN, SVGIG (reference sequence). The CDR3 runs 16 residues. This chain's CDR3 is CAWTVAGGPVYNEQFF. The CDR3 nucleotides read TGTGCTTGGACGGTAGCGGGGGGGCCGGTGTACAATGAGCAGTTCTTC.

CDR3 in DNA: TGTGCCATCAGGGGGGGGGCCGAAGCTTTCTTT. Its translation is CAIRGGAEAFF. The chain uses TRBV10-3 and TRBJ1-1; possible D gene TRBD1, 6 bases. V was trimmed by 6 bases and J by 8 bases, leaving 10 bases between them. The CDR3 runs to 11 residues. The germline gives CDR1 ENHRY, CDR2 SYGVKD.

This rearrangement joins TRBV4-2 to TRBJ2-1; TRBD2 matches at 9 bases. This CDR3 region has 15 residues. CDR1 is LGHNA and CDR2 is YNFKEQ in the germline V gene. Trimming at V came to 0 bases and at J to 4 bases, leaving 1 base not matched to a gene. CDR3: CASSQDLAGYNEQFF. The CDR3 bases are TGTGCCAGCAGCCAAGATCTAGCGGGGTACAATGAGCAGTTCTTC.

The chain couples TRBV4-1 to TRBJ2-7, with D tentatively TRBD1 (6 bases). V lost 1 base and J lost 5, with 15 bases in between. Germline V CDR1 and CDR2: MGHRA, YSYEKL. The CDR3 runs 15 residues. CDR3 in DNA: TGCGCCAGCAGCCAAGGAGGCAGGGGCCTCGACGAGCAGTACTTC. Amino acid sequence: CASSQGGRGLDEQYF.

V usage is TRBV7-2 and J usage is TRBJ2-1, with 8 bases matching TRBD2. The germline CDR1 and CDR2 sequences are SGHTA and FQGNSA. V trimming: 4 bases; J trimming: 15 bases; junction bases outside the gene matches: 5. The CDR3 is made up of 11 amino acids. The CDR3 bases are TGTGCCAGCAGCTCGGGACTAGGGAGGTTCTTC. Encoded protein: CASSSGLGRFF.

The CDR3 region is CASGQWSYEQYF. The CDR3 region has the DNA TGTGCCAGCGGCCAGTGGAGCTACGAGCAGTACTTC. The chain combines TRBV6-1 with TRBJ2-7, with D unclear. Germline CDR1 reads MNHNS; CDR2 reads SASEGT. Deletions cut 8 bases from V and 3 bases from J, with 11 bases between. The CDR3 spans 12 residues.

This sequence joins TRBV4-1 and TRBJ2-1; 9 bases fit TRBD2. The germline V gene encodes CDR1 MGHRA and CDR2 YSYEKL. The junction had 7 bases not matched to a gene; V was cut back by 3 bases and J by 4 bases. This CDR3 contains 16 residues. The CDR3 DNA reads as TGCGCCAGCAGCCACGACCGGACTAGCGTTTACAATGAGCAGTTCTTC. Protein product: CASSHDRTSVYNEQFF.

The V gene is TRBV2, the J gene TRBJ2-7, with 7 bases fitting TRBD1. CDR3 length: 13 amino acids. J lost 4 bases, V lost 8 bases, and 8 bases had no gene match. The V gene's germline CDR1 is SNHLY and CDR2 FYNNEI. The CDR3 DNA sequence: TGTGCCAGCTTTACAGGGGCGGTTTACGAGCAGTACTTC. Its translation: CASFTGAVYEQYF.

This clone was picked up a small number of times. The chain is built from TRBV19 and TRBJ1-1, with 7 bases fitting TRBD1. Trimming at V came to 1 base and at J to 5 bases, leaving 7 bases not matched to a gene. Germline loops: CDR1 LNHDA, CDR2 SQIVND (reference sequence). This CDR3 is built from 15 residues. CDR3 loop: CASSIGPRGTTEAFF. CDR3 coding DNA: TGTGCCAGTAGTATAGGTCCCAGGGGGACGACTGAAGCTTTCTTT.

Comment on this clone: A read error may account for a junction end that differs from germline. J is TRBJ1-5 and V is TRBV6-1; D uncertain. Germline V gene data show CDR1 as MNHNS and CDR2 as SASEGT. This CDR3 contains 15 residues. The CDR3 loop reads CASSEVRVSNQPQHF. The CDR3 DNA reads as TGTGCCAGCAGCGAAGTTCGGGTTAGCAATCAGCCCCAGCATTTT.

V is TRBV7-9 and J is TRBJ2-1, with TRBD2 as a possible D gene (6 bases). Deletions cut 1 base from V and 0 bases from J, with 13 bases between. Germline values: CDR1 SEHNR, CDR2 FQNEAQ (reference sequence). CDR3 length equals 17 residues. The CDR3 nucleotides are TGTGCCAGCAGCTTAGGACTAGGCCTGAGCTCCTACAATGAGCAGTTCTTC. It codes for CASSLGLGLSSYNEQFF.

The rearrangement links TRBV5-8 to TRBJ1-1; 8 positions agree with TRBD1. Germline V gene lookup returns CDR1 SGHTS and CDR2 YDEGEE. V dropped 3 bases and J dropped 3; count of bases not matched to a gene: 4. The CDR3 extends over 14 amino acids. The CDR3 is CASSSLGQDTEAFF. DNA of the CDR3: TGTGCCAGCAGCTCCCTGGGACAGGACACTGAAGCTTTCTTT.

This clone has just a few counts. The chain joins TRBV5-1 to TRBJ2-6, with 11 bases matching TRBD1. The CDR3 length is 16 residues. The V and J ends lost 3 bases and 3 bases, in that order; junction bases with no gene match: 2. Germline CDR1 SGHRS, CDR2 YFSETQ. CDR3 nucleotide sequence: TGCGCCAGCAGCTGGACAGGGGGCGGTGGGGCCAACGTCCTGACTTTC. Its translation is CASSWTGGGGANVLTF. Together with reference TRBV5-1 and TRBJ2-6, the CDR3 gives the full variable domain: KAGVTQTPRYLIKTRGQQVTLSCSPISGHRSVSWYQQTPGQGLQFLFEYFSETQRNKGNFPGRFSGRQFSNSRSEMNVSTLELGDSALYLCASSWTGGGGANVLTFGAGSRLTVL.

The chain links TRBV7-3 to TRBJ2-1, with 9 bases matching TRBD2. The germline V gene has CDR1 SGHTA and CDR2 FQGTGA. The CDR3 totals 14 residues. V shed 5 bases and J 11 bases; nucleotides not matched to a gene: 10. The CDR3, as DNA: TGTGCCAGCAGCCCTTTAGCGGGAGTGGGAAAGCAGTTCTTC. This encodes CASSPLAGVGKQFF. The complete variable domain, with remaining parts taken from reference TRBV7-3 and TRBJ2-1, reads GAGVSQTPSNKVTEKGKYVELRCDPISGHTALYWYRQSLGQGPEFLIYFQGTGAADDSGLPNDRFFAVRPEGSVSTLKIQRTERGDSAVYLCASSPLAGVGKQFFGPGTRLTVL.

The chain joins TRBV5-5 to TRBJ1-6, with TRBD1 identical over 9 bases. With 5 bases clipped from V and 7 bases from J, the junction kept 7 bases outside the gene matches. The V gene's germline CDR1 is SGHKS and CDR2 YYEKEE (reference sequence). This CDR3 is 15 amino acids long. The CDR3 region has the DNA TGTGCCAGCAGGGGGGGACAGGGTGGAAATTCACCCCTCCACTTT. Its protein product is CASRGGQGGNSPLHF.

This sequence joins TRBV6-1 and TRBJ2-1; tentative D call: TRBD1 (5 bases). Germline lookup yields CDR1 MNHNS and CDR2 SASEGT. Trimming stripped 7 bases from V and 5 bases from J, with 12 bases between. This CDR3 is 13 amino acids long. The CDR3 DNA follows: TGTGCCAGCACGCCAGGGCCTAACAATGAGCAGTTCTTC. As protein: CASTPGPNNEQFF.

V gene TRBV16 combines with J gene TRBJ1-5, with D hard to call. Germline V gene lookup returns CDR1 KGHSY and CDR2 FQNENV. V was shortened by 7 bases and J by 2 bases, with 9 bases between the two germline ends. CDR3 length: 13 amino acids. The CDR3 DNA follows: TGTGCCAGCACCACTCAAGGCAATCAGCCCCAGCATTTT. Protein sequence: CASTTQGNQPQHF.

J is TRBJ2-7 and V is TRBV11-1; 14 bases are shared with TRBD2. V shed 2 bases and J 6 bases; nucleotides not matched to a gene: 3. CDR3 length: 15 residues. Germline-derived CDR1 and CDR2 are SGHAT and FQDESV (reference sequence). The CDR3 coding sequence is TGTGCCAGCAGCTTACAGGGACTAGCGGGAGCCGAGCAGTACTTC. As protein: CASSLQGLAGAEQYF.

V and J are TRBV27 and TRBJ1-2, with 10 bases identical to TRBD1. V shed 2 bases, J shed 8 bases, and the junction held 11 bases outside the gene matches. The germline V gene has CDR1 MNHEY and CDR2 SMNVEV (reference sequence). CDR3 size: 16 residues. CDR3 sequence (DNA): TGTGCCAGCAGTTTAGGGGGGGACAGGGGCCCGGAGGGCTACACCTTC. Amino acid sequence: CASSLGGDRGPEGYTF.

This clone was recorded once. The V and J genes are TRBV30 and TRBJ2-7; D may be TRBD2 (6 bases). V was cut by 0 bases and J by 12 bases, with 15 bases left in between. This CDR3 is built from 12 residues. The germline CDR1 and CDR2 sequences are GTSNPN and SVGIG (reference sequence). The CDR3 DNA follows: TGTGCCTGGAGTGTACCGGGGGTAGGGCGGTACTTC. Translation gives CAWSVPGVGRYF. The variable domain in full, completed from reference TRBV30 and TRBJ2-7, reads SQTIHQWPATLVQPVGSPLSLECTVEGTSNPNLYWYRQAAGRGLQLLFYSVGIGQISSEVPQNLSASRPQDRQFILSSKKLLLSDSGFYLCAWSVPGVGRYFGPGTRLTVT.

In this sample, this clone turned up a few times. The chain joins TRBV7-3 to TRBJ1-6, with D possibly being TRBD1 (5 bases). The V and J ends lost 3 bases and 10 bases respectively, with 10 bases between them. The V gene's germline CDR1 is SGHTA and CDR2 FQGTGA. The CDR3 runs to 13 residues. CDR3 DNA: TGTGCCAGCAGCTTGGGGGGAGAATCACCCCTCCACTTT. This encodes CASSLGGESPLHF.

J is TRBJ2-6 and V is TRBV7-9, with D perhaps matching TRBD2 (6 bases). Germline-derived CDR1 and CDR2 are SEHNR and FQNEAQ (reference sequence). V lost 2 bases and J 1 base, leaving 15 bases between the germline ends. This CDR3 region has 18 residues. CDR3: CASSLFTGSGSGANVLTF. CDR3 DNA: TGTGCCAGCAGCTTATTTACCGGGAGCGGGTCTGGGGCCAACGTCCTGACTTTC.

This clone was seen a few times. The chain employs TRBV27 and TRBJ2-3; 10 nucleotides agree with TRBD2. CDR1 is MNHEY, CDR2 SMNVEV, per germline (reference sequence). Unmatched junction bases numbered 9, after V lost 6 bases and J lost 3 bases. The CDR3 is 16 residues long. DNA of the CDR3: TGTGCCAGCAGCCTTGCTAGCGGGGGTTGGACAGATACGCAGTATTTT. Translation: CASSLASGGWTDTQYF.

The genes are TRBV16 and TRBJ2-3; D remains ambiguous. Deletions cut 4 bases from V and 0 bases from J, with 14 bases between. The germline gives CDR1 KGHSY, CDR2 FQNENV. The CDR3 is 16 residues long. In DNA form, the CDR3 reads TGTGCCAGCAGCCCCCGGTTGAGCACTAGCACAGATACGCAGTATTTT. Its translation: CASSPRLSTSTDTQYF.

J is TRBJ2-7 and V is TRBV19; D gene unclear. With 4 bases removed from V and 0 bases from J, the gap between germline ends came to 4 bases. From germline, CDR1 is LNHDA and CDR2 SQIVND (reference sequence). The CDR3 contains 12 residues. The CDR3 loop is CASSTNSYEQYF. The CDR3 bases are TGTGCCAGTAGTACAAACTCCTACGAGCAGTACTTC.

This chain uses TRBV29-1 with TRBJ1-2, with a tentative D call TRBD1 (6 bases). Trimming stripped 5 bases from V and 8 bases from J, with 15 bases between. Per germline, CDR1 SQVTM and CDR2 ANQGSEA. The CDR3 extends over 12 amino acids. The CDR3 DNA sequence: TGCAGCGTTCGGGTGGGGGCACGAGGCTACACCTTC. It codes for CSVRVGARGYTF.